This TCR beta chain was documented in a study of T cell responses to AZD1222 COVID-19 vaccine. Overall study: Pooled samples include second doses given at about 4 or 12 weeks. Regarding the study as a whole: Most donors were white British, females outnumbered males, and clonal diversity was possibly underestimated. CD4 TCRs linked to vaccination spanned spike, dominating at 160-218 and 743-854. Following two doses of AZD1222, Spike-specific TCR breadth and depth rose.

This clone was seen more than once but under ten times. Its antigen is unknown. This CDR3 comprises 17 residues. The germline V gene encodes CDR1 SGHVS and CDR2 FQNEAQ. V lost 3 bases and J lost 2, with 14 bases in between. Using immunoSEQ multiplex PCR, the repertoire was profiled, and TCRdb retains in-frame clones only, with some absent. The table records around 130,000 clones, over 85% of them present only once. This clonotype originated in an adult in good health. The gene calls are TRBV7-8 and TRBJ2-6, with D tentatively TRBD1 (6 bases). The sample was peripheral blood, taken on day 0 of AZD1222 vaccination. The CDR3 DNA follows: TGTGCCAGCAGCTTCTATAACCAGGGGACTGGGGCCAACGTCCTGACTTTC. Its translation: CASSFYNQGTGANVLTF.